The T cell receptor (beta chain) described here comes from a study of T cell responses to AZD1222 COVID-19 vaccine. Study-wide points: The study sampled repertoires only after the peak T cell response. Among vaccine-associated CD4 TCRs, coverage spanned spike, with dominance at 160-218 and 743-854. Donors were mostly white British, more females; clonal diversity possibly underestimated.

The CDR3 sequence is 13 residues long. Between the trimmed V and J ends, which lost 3 bases and 10 bases, there was a span of 13 bases. On this clone: Its antigen is currently unknown.

Profiled with immunoSEQ multiplex PCR; TCRdb holds only in-frame clones, not every one. This table has under 170,000 clones, roughly 92% appearing once. This chain connects TRBV12-3 or TRBV12-4 to TRBJ2-1, with D possibly matching TRBD1 (6 bases). The starting material was peripheral blood, obtained on day 0 of AZD1222 vaccination. The TCR comes from an adult in good health. CDR3 DNA: TGTGCCAGCAGTTTGACAGGTTCTGTGGAGCAGTTCTTC. Protein sequence: CASSLTGSVEQFF.